This T cell receptor beta chain is drawn from a study of cytomegalovirus exposure and HLA in healthy donors (dated by TCRdb to 2017 to 2019). Background for the entire study: In an earlier analysis of several hundred of the donors, around 300 Gb of sequence data and 117 million unique TCR beta sequences from about 180 million T cells were reported. An early release covering 550 to 650 HLA-typed donors comprised 250 to 350 gigabases of sequencing data and roughly 86 million unique TCR sequences. Among the roughly 430 genotyped donors, around 79% belonged to the genetic ancestry cluster associated with self-reported Caucasian donors. The study aimed to test whether signatures of past pathogen exposure could be identified by cataloging public T cell receptors. The T cell repertoires of under 700 subjects were profiled by immunosequencing and related to cytomegalovirus serostatus. In addition to the first cohort of 500 to 850 subjects, a separate validation cohort of 130 or so different subjects was used. To predict cytomegalovirus infection status, the study combined high-throughput TCR immunosequencing, statistical association of individual TCRs with disease status, and machine learning. In a later analysis, previously published TCR beta repertoires from some 640 donors were re-analyzed and high-resolution HLA genotyping was added so that TCR occurrence patterns could be studied. In the later analysis, no new phenotypic data were used to find candidate immune exposures; instead, reliance was placed on TCR beta sequences and their occurrence across donors. In an earlier analysis of over 550 of the donors, high-throughput TCR beta sequencing was used to judge whether each TCR beta V gene segment behaved as functional or pseudogenic. Donor age, sex, ethnicity and CMV serostatus were collected together with the repertoire data. A later genetic analysis used genome-wide SNP genotypes for 398 of the 666 donors, treating that subset as a discovery cohort. Every discovery cohort repertoire had been produced on one sequencing platform. HLA typing covered class I and class II loci at four-digit resolution. Typing coverage varied by locus: about 629-640 donors for A, B, C, DRB1 and DQB1; more than 500 for DQA1; more than 600 for DPA1; around 450 for DPB1. Four to six DR-DQ haplotypes were handled as single units for association and clustering because linkage in the cohort was strong. Across 300 to 500 genotyped donors of the cohort, an average of roughly 230,000 unique TCR beta nucleotide sequences per donor were sequenced, and about a sixth of those sequences were non-productive.

Here is what the overall study found, with its caveats: An association between a missense DCLRE1C variant and V-gene and J-gene trimming of TCR beta chains was found in a later genetic analysis and replicated in an independent cohort. A further reported finding was that TCR beta sequences accurately predicted the HLA-A and HLA-B alleles for most subjects in the first cohort. In a later analysis, several top co-occurrence clusters were reported to appear linked to parvovirus B19, influenza, CMV and Epstein-Barr virus. In vitro tests confirmed that a few of the cytomegalovirus-associated TCR beta chains recognize cytomegalovirus antigens. In a later analysis, about 16,000 TCR beta sequences were associated with specific HLA alleles at a false discovery rate of 0.05. A cluster of highly shared sequence variants was judged likely to represent a technical artifact of the sequencing pipeline. The cohort was sequenced for TCR beta chains only, and without alpha or paired-chain data the features that could be detected were limited. According to a later genetic analysis, donors in an Asian-associated ancestry cluster had fewer N-insertions in productive TCRs than the roughly 700-donor mean. In a later analysis, the rate of TCR association differed among HLA loci, with DRB1 alleles having the most associated TCRs and HLA-C alleles having the fewest. Because counts were too low, seventeen rarely observed V segments, including chromosome 9 orphons, were excluded from the earlier analysis of some 590 of the donors. Correlated functional status among segregating V segments might reflect linkage disequilibrium, but an unknown experimental factor could not be ruled out. Strong co-occurrence of HLA alleles, especially DR and DQ, made assigning TCR associations to individual alleles difficult. Most TCR sequences were observed very rarely across donors, whereas some public TCRs were present in many individuals. In a later analysis, most CMV-associated TCR beta chains were found to appear HLA-restricted, with HLA associations seemingly driven largely by CMV exposure. In an earlier analysis of about 540 of the donors, most TCR beta V segments were observed in productive rearrangements about 90% or about 30% of the time, broadly matching IMGT annotations. A later analysis found that HLA-associated TCR beta chains were more clonally expanded and had lower generation probabilities than equally common non-associated chains. In both the original and validation cohorts, the classifier was reported to diagnose cytomegalovirus status with high specificity and sensitivity. Roughly uniform sequencing depth across donors was assumed in presence/absence analyses, although this assumption may not hold. Some IMGT-functional V segments, including TRBV6-2 and TRBV6-3, could not be distinguished by the 87-base-pair reads and were therefore excluded. The study listed approximately 150 TCR beta chains as associated with cytomegalovirus. The authors suggested that the approach could potentially be extended to other disease states and immunological phenotypes. For the cohort, immune exposure information was limited to CMV serostatus. Because HLA typing was missing for some donors at each locus, association tests included only the typed subset.

V and J lose 1 base and 1 base, and a span of 8 bases separates them. Per the germline V gene, MGHRA is the CDR1 and YSYEKL is the CDR2. Including cysteine and phenylalanine, the CDR3 has 15 amino acids. Only the CDR3 region is kept as DNA, spanning 45 bases read in frame from base 1. The protocol used for the library was the immunoSEQ multiplex PCR assay. A mixture of 60 forward primers for TCR Vbeta segments and 13 reverse primers for TCR Jbeta segments was used in the multiplex PCR. Amplification of the CDR3 region of rearranged TCR beta genes was performed with a multiplex PCR assay on genomic DNA. Amplified TCR beta libraries were sequenced as 87-base-pair reads on the Illumina HiSeq System. The original methods were these. Across the 700 or so repertoires, a later analysis counted roughly 84 million unique TCR beta chains, around 11 million of which were shared by at least two donors. A nearest-neighbor algorithm error-corrected the raw reads and collapsed the reads into unique sequences, merging closely related sequences to remove PCR and sequencing errors. CDR3 sequences were aligned to IMGT reference sequences to assign V, D and J gene segments. For a sequence to be retained, a match of at least six nucleotides was required to both a V gene segment and a J gene segment. A rearrangement was called productive if the CDR3 had no stop codons and remained in frame with V and J, and every other rearrangement was called non-productive. Following IMGT convention, CDR3 was defined as the stretch from the second conserved V-encoded cysteine to the conserved J-encoded phenylalanine. Sequences without an unambiguous match to a single V gene segment were excluded from the earlier analysis of almost 600 of the donors. In an earlier analysis of 587 of the donors, V segments were called functional above 56.7% productive rearrangements and were called segregating when the between-donor standard deviation exceeded 5%. A statistical classification framework was built to diagnose cytomegalovirus status from the catalog of TCR beta chain sequences. In a later analysis, TCR nucleotide sequences were compared against IMGT/GENE-DB human TR gene sequences so that V and J genes could be assigned. In a later analysis, CDR3 sequences and most-parsimonious VDJ recombination scenarios were assigned using the TCRdist pipeline. In a later analysis, each TCR beta chain was defined by its CDR3 amino acid sequence together with its V-gene family, and reads lacking a unique V-gene family were excluded. To address suspected cross-contamination and a sequencing artifact, a later analysis removed roughly 580 highly shared, low-generation-probability nucleotide sequences. A later analysis calculated a clonal expansion index for each public chain from normalized within-repertoire ranks of inferred template counts. In a later analysis, generation probabilities were computed with a VDJ recombination model fitted to out-of-frame rearrangements, and the resulting probabilities were checked against IGoR. A later analysis scored TCR-TCR, TCR-HLA and TCR-CMV co-occurrence with hypergeometric tests, applying a repertoire-size bias correction to TCR pairs. A later analysis estimated false discovery rates by permuting HLA or CMV assignments 20 times. In a later analysis, co-occurring TCRs were grouped with DBSCAN, and TCRdist sequence similarity was added when clustering was performed within HLA-allele-positive subsets. Co-occurrence clustering excluded repertoires with fewer than 30,000 or more than 120,000 public chains, plus five with anomalous nucleotide sharing. TCRdb's version of the immuneACCESS table is confined to in-frame rearrangements and falls short of the full clone set. An unresolved V gene accounts for under half of the shortfall where checked; the remainder is of unknown origin. V, J and clone size were drawn from that table, and D and trimming were deduced from the DNA. The sample profile shows 85,000 to 95,000 clones; approximately 80% of them were found once. Jointly, the top ten make up approximately 5.6% of the sample.

In total, roughly 670 healthy bone marrow donors made up the cohort. At the time of sampling, all cohort members were nominally healthy, though unrecorded immune exposures were likely present. The donor was CMV seropositive and was included in the group of some 290 seropositive cohort members. Each donor provided a peripheral blood sample, and peripheral blood mononuclear cells were used for TCR beta sequencing. The Qiagen DNeasy Blood Extraction Kit was used to extract genomic DNA from the blood cell samples. Details on this clone: This clone's antigen is unknown. No base quality information exists; no much larger clone differs at one position. Other DNA sequences in this specimen translate into the identical CDR3.

The chain couples TRBV4-1 to TRBJ1-5, with the D gene not clear enough to name. This TCR was sampled from a man aged 30-40 years in good health and CMV-seropositive. The sample consisted of PBMCs. The nucleotides read TGCGCCAGCAGCCAAGTACCCGGGAGCAATCAGCCCCAGCATTTT. Its amino acids are CASSQVPGSNQPQHF.